The 24 T cell receptor beta chains below come from one sample, sequenced in a study of blood T cell repertoires in COVID-19 (dated by TCRdb to 2018 to 2020). The library was made by the immunoSEQ multiplex PCR assay. TCRdb mirrors the immuneACCESS table, restricted to in-frame sequences. Some clones are absent from its copies; in checked studies, under half trace to an unresolved V gene, and the reason for the others is unknown. Recorded for this sample are 200,000 to 250,000 clones; about 85% of them occurred a single time. The ten biggest clones cover less than 14% of the sample. The sequencing input was PBMCs or T cells enriched from blood (not recorded which). These receptors all stem from a man younger than 40 who had recovered from COVID-19.

The chain is built from TRBV19 and TRBJ1-2; possibly TRBD1 for D (5 bases). Germline lookup yields CDR1 LNHDA and CDR2 SQIVND (reference sequence). V lost 2 bases and J lost 6, with 10 bases in between. The CDR3 runs to 13 residues. The CDR3 nucleotides are TGTGCCAGTAGTATATTGACAGCAGATGGCTACACCTTC. Its protein product is CASSILTADGYTF.

The chain couples TRBV23-1 to TRBJ2-4; 10 bases agree with TRBD1. TRBV23-1 has ORF status, its function being uncertain. The length of the CDR3 is 18 residues. V was pared by 10 bases and J by 1 base, with 16 bases of the junction left unmatched. The CDR3 DNA is TGCGCCACCGGGGTTATCACCGGGACAGGGGAGGCCAAAAACATTCAGTACTTC. Translation gives CATGVITGTGEAKNIQYF.

V gene TRBV2 combines with J gene TRBJ2-5, with D possibly matching TRBD1 (6 bases). The CDR3 loop spans 17 amino acids. V was clipped by 6 bases and J by 5 bases, with 25 bases between them. Germline lookup yields CDR1 SNHLY and CDR2 FYNNEI. CDR3 in amino acids: CASSSERGSGKAETQYF. CDR3 DNA sequence: TGTGCCAGCAGCTCGGAGAGGGGGTCTGGAAAGGCGGAGACCCAGTACTTC.

The chain is built from TRBV18 and TRBJ2-7; D perhaps matches TRBD2 (5 bases). This CDR3 spans 12 amino acids. Germline CDR1 KGHSH, CDR2 LQKENI. Trimming left V 3 bases short and J 3 bases short, with 6 bases between. The CDR3 sequence is CASSPGLYEQYF. The CDR3 region has the DNA TGTGCCAGCTCACCTGGACTCTACGAGCAGTACTTC.

This clone was counted a single time. The J gene is TRBJ2-1, the V gene TRBV4-1, with 9 bases matching TRBD2. The V segment lost 4 bases and the J segment 9 bases; nucleotides outside the gene matches: 10. Germline V gives CDR1 MGHRA, CDR2 YSYEKL. The CDR3 totals 15 residues. The CDR3 spells CASSPEAGGPFEQFF. CDR3 sequence (DNA): TGCGCCAGCAGCCCAGAAGCGGGGGGTCCCTTTGAGCAGTTCTTC.

J is TRBJ1-2 and V is TRBV30; D gene unclear. Looked up from germline, CDR1 is GTSNPN and CDR2 is SVGIG (reference sequence). CDR3 length: 16 residues. V lost 1 base and J lost 6, with 21 bases in between. As DNA, the CDR3 is TGTGCCTGGAGTGGAATGACATCTTTGGCCTTGGATGGCTACACCTTC. Translated, it gives CAWSGMTSLALDGYTF.

In this sample, this clone turned up a few times. This chain uses TRBV4-1 with TRBJ2-7; the D is unclear. Deletions cut 0 bases from V and 3 bases from J, with 15 bases between. The CDR3 runs to 16 residues. Germline V lookup: CDR1 MGHRA, CDR2 YSYEKL. CDR3 bases: TGCGCCAGCAGCCAAGATATTCAGACAAAAAGCTACGAGCAGTACTTC. It codes for CASSQDIQTKSYEQYF.

The table lists this clone with a count of one. The chain carries TRBV10-1 and TRBJ2-7; 13 bases match TRBD2. Looked up from germline, CDR1 is WNHNN and CDR2 is SYGVQD (reference sequence). This CDR3 contains 15 residues. V was pared by 2 bases and J by 2 bases, with 0 bases of the junction left unmatched. This chain's CDR3 is CASSEGTSGTYEQYF. In DNA, the CDR3 is TGCGCCAGCAGTGAGGGGACTAGCGGGACCTACGAGCAGTACTTC.

The chain recombines TRBV9 with TRBJ2-1; D might be TRBD2 (5 bases). The CDR3 is 13 residues long. Germline CDR1 is SGDLS and CDR2 is YYNGEE. V was cut by 2 bases and J by 6 bases, with 9 bases left in between. This CDR3 reads CASSVGVANEQFF. The CDR3 DNA reads TGTGCCAGCAGCGTCGGGGTCGCCAATGAGCAGTTCTTC.

This clone came up once. V and J are TRBV12-3 or TRBV12-4 and TRBJ1-2; D is uncertain. With 8 bases removed from V and 0 bases from J, the gap between germline ends came to 10 bases. CDR3 length: 13 residues. The chain's CDR3 is CASWSRTNYGYTF. The CDR3 DNA sequence: TGTGCCAGCTGGAGCAGAACTAACTATGGCTACACCTTC.

This sequence joins TRBV27 and TRBJ2-3; tentative D call: TRBD2 (6 bases). Trimming pared 4 bases from V and 6 bases from J, leaving 14 bases between. CDR3 length: 14 amino acids. Looked up from germline, CDR1 is MNHEY and CDR2 is SMNVEV (reference sequence). As DNA, the CDR3 is TGTGCCAGCAGTTATAGCGGTGGGGAGGATACGCAGTATTTT. It codes for CASSYSGGEDTQYF.

This clone was seen a single time. V usage is TRBV28 and J usage is TRBJ2-3, with 7 bases that match TRBD2. This CDR3 spans 16 amino acids. V gave up 6 bases and J gave up 5 bases; unmatched junction bases: 14. The germline V gene has CDR1 MDHEN and CDR2 SYDVKM. The CDR3 here is CASSRRRESIRDTQYF. The DNA for the CDR3 is TGTGCCAGCAGCCGACGGCGGGAGAGTATTAGAGATACGCAGTATTTT.

The genes are TRBV7-2 and TRBJ1-1; D call uncertain. V was cut by 7 bases and J by 1 base, with 10 bases left in between. CDR1 and CDR2 (germline): SGHTA, FQGNSA. The CDR3 is made up of 13 amino acids. The CDR3 reads CASNYYENTEAFF. The CDR3 nucleotides are TGTGCCAGCAACTATTACGAGAACACTGAAGCTTTCTTT.

This chain links TRBV11-2 with TRBJ1-1; a weak D match, TRBD1 (5 bases). Germline CDR1 and CDR2: SGHAT and FQNNGV. This CDR3 is 14 amino acids long. V was shortened by 0 bases and J by 10 bases, with 15 bases between the two germline ends. CDR3 region: CASSLDSQGGRAFF. CDR3 bases: TGTGCCAGCAGCTTAGATAGTCAGGGAGGGAGAGCTTTCTTT.

This chain joins TRBV19 and TRBJ2-1, with TRBD2 matching over 7 bases. The germline V gene has CDR1 LNHDA and CDR2 SQIVND (reference sequence). The length of the CDR3 is 16 residues. Trimming cost V 6 bases and J 3 bases; bases outside gene matches: 11. The CDR3 DNA follows: TGTGCCAGTAGCAAGACTACCGGGACTAACTACAATGAGCAGTTCTTC. Amino acid sequence: CASSKTTGTNYNEQFF.

This chain links TRBV11-2 with TRBJ1-6, with a weak D call TRBD1 (6 bases). Between the trimmed V and J ends, which lost 1 base and 8 bases, there was a span of 18 bases. There are 17 residues in the CDR3. The germline V gene has CDR1 SGHAT and CDR2 FQNNGV. The CDR3 DNA sequence: TGTGCCAGCAGCTTAGGGGGGTTGTGGACAGACGATTCACCCCTCCACTTT. Amino acid sequence: CASSLGGLWTDDSPLHF. The full variable domain, rest sourced from reference TRBV11-2 and TRBJ1-6, is EAGVAQSPRYKIIEKRQSVAFWCNPISGHATLYWYQQILGQGPKLLIQFQNNGVVDDSQLPKDRFSAERLKGVDSTLKIQPAKLEDSAVYLCASSLGGLWTDDSPLHFGNGTRLTVT.

V and J are TRBV9 and TRBJ2-4, with TRBD1 matching 7 bases. V lost 4 bases and J lost 8; bases outside the gene matches: 9. CDR1 and CDR2 from the germline V gene are SGDLS and YYNGEE. The CDR3 length is 14 residues. In nucleotides, the CDR3 is TGTGCCAGCAGCTCATTGGGCCAGGGGGACATTCAGTACTTC. It translates to CASSSLGQGDIQYF. The whole variable domain, remainder taken from reference TRBV9 and TRBJ2-4, is DSGVTQTPKHLITATGQRVTLRCSPRSGDLSVYWYQQSLDQGLQFLIQYYNGEERAKGNILERFSAQQFPDLHSELNLSSLELGDSALYFCASSSLGQGDIQYFGAGTRLSVL.

This clone was seen a handful of times. The CDR3 protein is CASSQTGATNEKLFF. CDR3 DNA: TGTGCCAGCAGCCAGACAGGTGCAACTAATGAAAAACTGTTTTTT. The chain uses TRBV3-1 (or the pseudogene TRBV3-2) and TRBJ1-4, with D tentatively TRBD1 (6 bases). Germline lookup yields CDR1 LGHDT and CDR2 YNNKEL (reference sequence). V lost 3 bases, J lost 0 bases, and 8 bases lay in between. CDR3 size: 15 residues.

The V gene is TRBV6-5, the J gene TRBJ1-2, with 7 nucleotides matching TRBD1. The germline CDR1 and CDR2 sequences are MNHEY and SVGAGI. Losses at the gene ends were 4 bases for V and 5 bases for J; bases not matched to a gene: 4. The CDR3 consists of 13 residues. The DNA of the CDR3 is TGTGCCAGCAGTTTAGGGGACAGATATGGCTACACCTTC. Translation: CASSLGDRYGYTF.

This chain uses TRBV7-8 with TRBJ2-5; D is undetermined. Per germline, CDR1 SGHVS and CDR2 FQNEAQ. This CDR3 is built from 13 residues. V lost 8 bases to trimming and J lost 4 bases, with 14 bases between them. As DNA, the CDR3 is TGTGCCAGCTCAGGCCCCGTAGGAGAGACCCAGTACTTC. It encodes CASSGPVGETQYF.

The chain recombines TRBV5-4 with TRBJ1-1, with D tentatively TRBD1 (5 bases). With 0 bases removed from V and 2 bases from J, the gap between germline ends came to 11 bases. The CDR3 runs 15 residues. The germline V gene encodes CDR1 SGHNT and CDR2 YYREEE (reference sequence). The CDR3, as DNA: TGTGCCAGCAGCTTGGCCAGGACACAAAACACTGAAGCTTTCTTT. Translating it yields CASSLARTQNTEAFF.

The gene calls are TRBV30 and TRBJ1-5; D might be TRBD1 (6 bases). CDR3 length: 15 amino acids. CDR1 is GTSNPN and CDR2 is SVGIG in the germline V gene (reference sequence). V was trimmed by 3 bases and J by 1 base, leaving 13 bases between them. Here the CDR3 DNA reads TGTGCCTGGAGGCCACGGGGGGCGAGCAATCAGCCCCAGCATTTT. Translating gives CAWRPRGASNQPQHF.

The J gene is TRBJ2-1, the V gene TRBV3-1 (or the pseudogene TRBV3-2), with D possibly being TRBD1 (5 bases). The germline CDR1 and CDR2 sequences are LGHDT and YNNKEL (reference sequence). The length of the CDR3 is 12 residues. Between the trimmed V and J ends, which lost 1 base and 10 bases, there was a span of 8 bases. This chain's CDR3 is CASSQVGQEQFF. The CDR3 DNA reads as TGTGCCAGCAGCCAAGTGGGGCAGGAGCAGTTCTTC.

This chain links TRBV7-2 with TRBJ1-4; D is possibly TRBD1 (6 bases). Trimming removed 3 bases from V and 8 bases from J, with 16 bases in between. Germline CDR1 is SGHTA and CDR2 is FQGNSA. The CDR3 runs 15 residues. CDR3 sequence reads: CASSFLVGGGEKLFF. The CDR3 DNA is TGTGCCAGCAGCTTTTTAGTGGGAGGGGGGGAAAAACTGTTTTTT.